Listed here is a single T cell receptor (beta chain). This sample stems from a study of blood T cell repertoires in COVID-19. The wider study: Acute and convalescent COVID-19 specimens originated in the United States, Italy and Spain.

Some clones are missing from TCRdb's copy, which holds only in-frame ones; the method was immunoSEQ multiplex PCR. Of 270,000 or so clones detected, approximately 84% appear once; the ten largest clones hold 3.4%. The study recruited people aged about 18 to 89 years across about 25 US areas. Clinical histories supplied by participants themselves formed the basis of cohort assignment. Each recovered donor of Cohort 3 presented with two negative PCRs, clearance, or symptom resolution. The germline gives CDR1 KGHSH, CDR2 LQKENI. The CDR3 extends over 15 amino acids. Trimming at V came to 3 bases and at J to 6 bases, leaving 5 bases not matched to a gene.

This TCR came from a man between 50 and 59 years old who had recovered from COVID-19. The rearrangement joins TRBV18 to TRBJ1-5, with TRBD1 matching over 10 bases. The sample taken for sequencing was PBMCs or T cells enriched from blood (not recorded which). The CDR3 bases are TGTGCCAGCTCACCTCCCGGGACAGGGGCTCAGCCCCAGCATTTT. This gives the protein CASSPPGTGAQPQHF.